This T cell receptor (beta chain) was captured by sequencing in a study of long-term antiretroviral therapy in people with HIV. Points from the study as a whole: Regardless of time point, clones expanded before ART dominated the repertoire. Comparison with controls showed narrower CDR3 length ranges in HIV repertoires. Upon ART, diversity increased but remained lower than transplant donor controls.

The CDR3 covers 11 residues. The V end was cut by 5 bases, the J end by 1 base, with 2 bases between. Germline V CDR1 and CDR2: SGHVS, FQNEAQ. A word on this clone: Its target is unknown.

immunoSEQ v3.0 was run at survey level. Assay used: immunoSEQ multiplex PCR; TCRdb lists only in-frame clones, some missing. The sample has tens of thousands of clones; approximately 94% are singletons. A minimum of one pre-ART and two post-ART PBMC samples existed for each donor. The clonotype originates from a man aged 30 to 45 with HIV. The rearrangement uses TRBV7-8 and TRBJ1-1; no clear D. Sequences were derived from unsorted PBMCs, sampled approximately 9.5 years after starting antiretroviral therapy. The CDR3 nucleotides are TGTGCCAGCAGCCAGAACACTGAAGCTTTCTTT. It codes for CASSQNTEAFF.